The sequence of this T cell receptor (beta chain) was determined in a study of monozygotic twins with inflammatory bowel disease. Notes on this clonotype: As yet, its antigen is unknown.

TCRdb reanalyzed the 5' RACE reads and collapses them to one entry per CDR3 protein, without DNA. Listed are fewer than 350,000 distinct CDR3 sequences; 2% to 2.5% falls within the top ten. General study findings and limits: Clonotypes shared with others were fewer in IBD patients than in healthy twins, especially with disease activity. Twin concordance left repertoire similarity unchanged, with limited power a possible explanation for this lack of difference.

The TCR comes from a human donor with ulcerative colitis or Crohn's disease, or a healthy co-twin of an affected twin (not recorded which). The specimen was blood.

The CDR3: CASSYRWTGGSDEQYF. The rearrangement links TRBV6-5 to TRBJ2-7; TCRdb names TRBD1, which stays unverified in the absence of DNA. CDR1 and CDR2 (germline): MNHEY, SVGAGI. CDR3 length: 16 amino acids.